Included here is one TCR beta chain sequence, with context. Its antigen is still unknown. The assay was immunoSEQ multiplex PCR, and TCRdb's table has in-frame clones only and misses some. The sample includes 150,000 to 200,000 clones, about nine tenths seen only once; the top ten take 4% to 4.5%. The CDR3 is made up of 16 amino acids. CDR1 SGHDN and CDR2 FVKESK come from the germline V gene. The V gene end was trimmed by 4 bases and the J gene end by 2 bases; junction bases not matched to a gene: 7. The entry originates in a study of cytomegalovirus exposure and HLA in healthy donors. Study-wide findings and caveats: For most TCR sequences rarity was the rule, although some public TCRs occurred in many donors. Cytomegalovirus-associated status was assigned to about 160 TCR beta chains.

Sample: PBMCs. The chain joins TRBV14 to TRBJ2-7, with 11 nucleotides matching TRBD2. The sequence derives from a man younger than 30 in good health and CMV-seropositive. CDR3 coding DNA: TGTGCCAGCAGCCCTTTAGCGGGAGGGAGAACCTACGAGCAGTACTTC. Residues: CASSPLAGGRTYEQYF.